The 12 T cell receptor beta chains listed next were all sequenced from one sample in a study of blood T cell repertoires in COVID-19. Sequencing was performed with immunoSEQ multiplex PCR; in TCRdb, only in-frame clones are kept and a portion is missing. The table lists under 250,000 clones, approximately 85% of them singletons. Source material: peripheral blood. The source is a woman aged 70-85 years with COVID-19, enrolled during active disease.

The V and J genes are TRBV28 and TRBJ1-5; 8 bases fit TRBD1. J gave up 2 bases and V 10 bases, and 10 bases lay outside the gene matches. Germline-derived CDR1 and CDR2 are MDHEN and SYDVKM. The CDR3 spans 15 residues. CDR3 region: CATHSSDRGNQPQHF. Written as DNA, the CDR3 is TGTGCCACCCACTCTTCGGACAGGGGCAATCAGCCCCAGCATTTT.

The chain links TRBV7-2 to TRBJ2-1; weak D call: TRBD2 (6 bases). Per the germline V gene, CDR1 is SGHTA and CDR2 is FQGNSA. The CDR3 has 15 residues. V lost 3 bases and J lost 6, with 15 bases in between. For the CDR3, the DNA is TGTGCCAGCAGCTTCGACGGACTATCTAGCAATGAGCAGTTCTTC. Translating it yields CASSFDGLSSNEQFF.

The DNA of the CDR3 is TGTGCCAGCAGTGAGGGGGGGTGGGAAACCTATGGCTACACCTTC. Residues: CASSEGGWETYGYTF. The chain joins TRBV25-1 to TRBJ1-2; D may be TRBD1 (5 bases). This CDR3 comprises 15 residues. Trimming removed 3 bases from V and 4 bases from J, with 15 bases in between. From germline, CDR1 is MGHDK and CDR2 SYGVNS.

The CDR3 here is CASSQLLRYEQFF. DNA for the CDR3: TGTGCCAGCAGCCAATTACTCAGGTATGAGCAGTTCTTC. The chain uses TRBV14 and TRBJ2-1; no clear D. The germline V gene has CDR1 SGHDN and CDR2 FVKESK. V gave up 2 bases and J gave up 8 bases, with 10 bases separating them. This CDR3 comprises 13 residues.

The chain recombines TRBV5-1 with TRBJ1-2; 8 nucleotides agree with TRBD1. The trim removed 4 bases at V and 8 bases at J, leaving 13 bases unmatched. Germline assignment: CDR1 SGHRS and CDR2 YFSETQ. CDR3 size: 15 residues. CDR3 region: CASSHGGQGASGYTF. The CDR3 nucleotides read TGCGCCAGCAGCCACGGGGGTCAGGGGGCGTCCGGCTACACCTTC.

The rearrangement joins TRBV24-1 to TRBJ2-3; 11 nucleotides match TRBD2. Germline V CDR1 and CDR2: KGHDR, SFDVKD. This CDR3 comprises 18 residues. Trimming cost V 2 bases and J 4 bases; bases outside gene matches: 10. The CDR3 reads CATSDSNLTSGAADTQYF. The CDR3 DNA reads as TGTGCCACCAGTGATTCCAATTTGACTAGCGGGGCGGCAGATACGCAGTATTTT.

This chain connects TRBV28 to TRBJ2-7; 10 positions agree with TRBD2. V shed 5 bases and J 4 bases; nucleotides not matched to a gene: 5. Germline V gives CDR1 MDHEN, CDR2 SYDVKM. This CDR3 spans 14 amino acids. The CDR3: CASSRTSGFYEQYF. Written as DNA, the CDR3 is TGTGCCAGCAGTCGGACTAGCGGATTTTACGAGCAGTACTTC.

V is TRBV19 and J is TRBJ1-1; D gene ambiguous. Germline V CDR1 and CDR2: LNHDA, SQIVND (reference sequence). Between the trimmed V and J ends, which lost 3 bases and 0 bases, there was a span of 8 bases. The CDR3 sequence is 14 residues long. The chain's CDR3 is CASSMRQMNTEAFF. CDR3 DNA sequence: TGTGCCAGTAGTATGAGGCAGATGAACACTGAAGCTTTCTTT.

The rearrangement links TRBV27 to TRBJ1-3; the D is unclear. There are 16 residues in the CDR3. Trimming took off 0 bases at V and 4 bases at J, with 13 bases between the two ends. From germline, CDR1 is MNHEY and CDR2 SMNVEV (reference sequence). CDR3 nucleotides: TGTGCCAGCAGTTTATCCCCGTCGGGGATGGGAAACACCATATATTTT. Protein sequence: CASSLSPSGMGNTIYF.

The genes are TRBV30 and TRBJ1-1; D might be TRBD1 (6 bases). Germline loops: CDR1 GTSNPN, CDR2 SVGIG (reference sequence). CDR3 size: 13 residues. The V end was cut by 1 base, the J end by 5 bases, with 11 bases between. CDR3 coding DNA: TGTGCCTGGAGTGACAGGGTGGGGACTGAAGCTTTCTTT. As protein: CAWSDRVGTEAFF.

The chain combines TRBV5-1 with TRBJ2-5, with 9 positions matching TRBD2. Trimming at V came to 3 bases and at J to 3 bases, leaving 6 bases not matched to a gene. The CDR3 is 15 amino acids. The germline gives CDR1 SGHRS, CDR2 YFSETQ. CDR3 DNA: TGCGCCAGCAGCTCCTCCGGGACTAGCAAAGAGACCCAGTACTTC. Amino acid sequence: CASSSSGTSKETQYF.

J is TRBJ2-1 and V is TRBV9; D unresolved. This CDR3 is built from 14 residues. V lost 4 bases and J lost 7, with 15 bases in between. CDR1 is SGDLS, CDR2 YYNGEE, per germline. The CDR3 is CASSPISQVNEQFF. DNA for the CDR3: TGTGCCAGCAGCCCAATCTCCCAGGTGAATGAGCAGTTCTTC.